This T cell receptor beta chain was sequenced in a study of CD8+ T cells in alopecia areata. The wider study: The share of scalp area affected provided the severity score for treated patients.

This sample's treatment: oral pan-JAK inhibitor, 5-10 mg twice daily. Extracted RNA was reverse transcribed, and the resulting cDNA served as sequencing template. The method was immunoSEQ multiplex PCR; TCRdb's version includes in-frame clones alone and lacks a portion of them. This repertoire shows 60,000 to 85,000 clones, roughly 28% found once; its top ten account for around 14%. Points on this clone: Only one base separates this from a far larger clonotype, so it likely reflects a read error.

Germline V CDR1 and CDR2: SGHDT, YYEEEE. With 1 base removed from V and 2 bases from J, the gap between germline ends came to 19 bases. This CDR3 comprises 17 residues. This TCR was sampled from a human donor with alopecia areata. The chain carries TRBV5-6 and TRBJ2-7; possibly TRBD2 for D (7 bases). The source was CD8+ T cells sorted from blood, collected at week 4, from a patient treated with tofacitinib. The CDR3 here is CASSLLRDSGGAYEQYF. The CDR3 nucleotides read TGTGCCAGCAGCTTGTTACGGGACTCGGGGGGCGCCTACGAGCAGTACTTC.